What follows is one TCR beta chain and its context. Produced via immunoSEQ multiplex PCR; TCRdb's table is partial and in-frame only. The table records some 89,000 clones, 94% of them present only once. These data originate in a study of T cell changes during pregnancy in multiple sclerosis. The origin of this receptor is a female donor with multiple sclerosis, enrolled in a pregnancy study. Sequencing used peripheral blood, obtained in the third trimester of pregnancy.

The CDR3 DNA is TGTGCCAGCAGTATGGGACTAGCGGGCACAGATACGCAGTATTTT. Translated: CASSMGLAGTDTQYF. This chain joins TRBV27 and TRBJ2-3; 11 nucleotides agree with TRBD2. The germline gives CDR1 MNHEY, CDR2 SMNVEV (reference sequence). Trimming cost V 5 bases and J 1 base; bases outside gene matches: 2. CDR3 length equals 15 residues.